This record concerns one T cell receptor beta chain sequence. This entry comes from a study of blood T cell repertoires in COVID-19. Study-wide context: The samples span acute and convalescent COVID-19 from the United States, Italy and Spain. Sources were T cells, B-cell-depleted T cells, or PBMCs; the material itself was cDNA or gDNA.

The CDR3 has 15 amino acids. CDR1 and CDR2 (germline): SGHAT, FQNNGV. V shed 5 bases and J 2 bases; nucleotides not matched to a gene: 6. Per the original methods: Amplification of reference gene primers was used by the study to estimate nucleated cell counts. Repertoires were generated with immunoSEQ multiplex PCR, while TCRdb's copy carries only in-frame clones and drops some. For V, J and clone size, that table is used; D and trimming come from the DNA. In the table there are 95,000 to 110,000 clones, about 90% of which are singletons. The sequencing input was peripheral blood. The chain employs TRBV11-2 and TRBJ1-5; TRBD1 matches at 7 bases. This clonotype was obtained from a human donor in a cohort sampled during active COVID-19. CDR3 sequence reads: CASSQPGQRNQPQHF. As DNA, the CDR3 is TGTGCCAGCAGCCAACCGGGACAGCGCAATCAGCCCCAGCATTTT.